These 10 T cell receptor beta chains originate from one sample sequenced in a study of blood T cell repertoires in COVID-19. Clones were sequenced by immunoSEQ multiplex PCR, and TCRdb holds only the in-frame ones, with some missing. Of tens of thousands of clones in the sample, more than 80% are singletons; the top ten hold approximately 5.5%. The sample consisted of peripheral blood. These receptors originate from an elderly man with acute or convalescent COVID-19.

The V and J genes are TRBV28 and TRBJ1-5; unclear D gene. The CDR3 covers 13 residues. In germline, CDR1 is MDHEN, CDR2 SYDVKM. The CDR3 here is CALGRVLNQPQHF. CDR3 in DNA: TGTGCTTTAGGGAGGGTTCTCAATCAGCCCCAGCATTTT.

V is TRBV6-5 and J is TRBJ2-5, with D perhaps matching TRBD1 (5 bases). Trimming pared 8 bases from V and 9 bases from J, leaving 16 bases between. The CDR3 loop spans 12 amino acids. Germline lookup yields CDR1 MNHEY and CDR2 SVGAGI. The chain's CDR3 is CASGEPGFSQYF. The CDR3 DNA is TGTGCCAGCGGGGAACCAGGGTTTTCCCAGTACTTC.

The chain combines TRBV13 with TRBJ2-1, with D possibly being TRBD1 (6 bases). The CDR3 consists of 16 residues. Deletions cut 5 bases from V and 8 bases from J, with 22 bases between. Per germline, CDR1 PRHDT and CDR2 FYEKMQ (reference sequence). CDR3 in amino acids: CASSLRQADEGDEQFF. The CDR3 DNA reads TGTGCCAGCAGCCTCCGACAGGCGGACGAAGGGGATGAGCAGTTCTTC.

The chain joins TRBV7-2 to TRBJ2-7, with 7 bases fitting TRBD2. This CDR3 is built from 16 residues. Germline V gene sequence: CDR1 SGHTA, CDR2 FQGNSA. V gave up 0 bases and J gave up 1 base; unmatched junction bases: 6. CDR3 DNA: TGTGCCAGCAGCTTAGCTAGCGGGTTCCCTTCCTACGAGCAGTACTTC. Its protein is CASSLASGFPSYEQYF. The full variable domain, its missing parts supplied by reference TRBV7-2 and TRBJ2-7, is GAGVSQSPSNKVTEKGKDVELRCDPISGHTALYWYRQSLGQGLEFLIYFQGNSAPDKSGLPSDRFSAERTGGSVSTLTIQRTQQEDSAVYLCASSLASGFPSYEQYFGPGTRLTVT.

This chain links TRBV28 with TRBJ2-3; TRBD2 might be the D (7 bases). The CDR3 is 15 amino acids. Germline assignment: CDR1 MDHEN and CDR2 SYDVKM. V was shortened by 4 bases and J by 5 bases, with 16 bases between the two germline ends. The CDR3, as DNA: TGTGCCAGCAGTTCCCGGGGGGCGGGGCAAGATACGCAGTATTTT. Translating gives CASSSRGAGQDTQYF.

The DNA of the CDR3 is TGTGCCAGTAGTATAGATACGGGTACAAGAAGCACAGATACGCAGTATTTT. This codes for CASSIDTGTRSTDTQYF. V is TRBV19 and J is TRBJ2-3; D gene unclear. Germline V gives CDR1 LNHDA, CDR2 SQIVND (reference sequence). Trimming stripped 0 bases from V and 0 bases from J, with 13 bases between. The CDR3 extends over 17 amino acids.

The chain employs TRBV20-1 and TRBJ2-3; no clear D gene. Germline loops: CDR1 DFQATT, CDR2 SNEGSKA (reference sequence). Trimming stripped 3 bases from V and 4 bases from J, with 2 bases between. CDR3 length: 10 residues. CDR3 amino acids: CSASSDTQYF. CDR3 in DNA: TGCAGTGCTAGCTCAGATACGCAGTATTTT.

The rearrangement joins TRBV5-3 to TRBJ2-3, with 11 positions matching TRBD2. TRBV5-3 qualifies as an ORF whose function is uncertain. CDR3 length: 16 residues. Trimming removed 4 bases from V and 2 bases from J; junction bases left unmatched: 6. The CDR3 DNA follows: TGTGCCAGAAGCGTTAGCGGGGGGGTTCCCACAGATACGCAGTATTTT. Encoded protein: CARSVSGGVPTDTQYF.

The genes are TRBV6-2 or TRBV6-3 and TRBJ1-2, with 9 bases matching TRBD1. The germline V gene encodes CDR1 MNHEY and CDR2 SVGEGT. The length of the CDR3 is 16 residues. V was pared by 4 bases and J by 3 bases, with 9 bases of the junction left unmatched. DNA of the CDR3: TGTGCCAGCAGTTTTCCCCGACAGGGGGGAGACTATGGCTACACCTTC. Translating gives CASSFPRQGGDYGYTF.

The chain links TRBV30 to TRBJ2-3; D perhaps matches TRBD1 (6 bases). V dropped 7 bases and J dropped 4 bases, with 12 bases sitting between them. CDR3 size: 12 residues. CDR1 and CDR2 (germline): GTSNPN, SVGIG (reference sequence). The DNA for the CDR3 is TGTGCCTCAACAGGGTTCGCAGATACGCAGTATTTT. Amino acid sequence: CASTGFADTQYF.